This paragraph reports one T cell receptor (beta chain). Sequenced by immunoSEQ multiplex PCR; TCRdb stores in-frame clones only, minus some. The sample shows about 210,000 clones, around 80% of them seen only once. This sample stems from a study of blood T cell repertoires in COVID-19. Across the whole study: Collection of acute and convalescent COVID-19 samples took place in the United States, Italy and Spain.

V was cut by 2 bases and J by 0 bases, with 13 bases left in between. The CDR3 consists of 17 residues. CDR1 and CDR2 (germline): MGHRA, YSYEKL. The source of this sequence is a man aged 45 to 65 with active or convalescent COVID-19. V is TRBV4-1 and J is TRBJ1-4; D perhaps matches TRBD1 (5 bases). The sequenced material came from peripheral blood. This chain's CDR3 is CASSQFIGGATNEKLFF. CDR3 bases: TGCGCCAGCAGCCAATTCATCGGGGGTGCAACTAATGAAAAACTGTTTTTT.